The next 9 T cell receptor beta chains were all read from a single sample in a study of blood T cell repertoires in COVID-19. Assay used: immunoSEQ multiplex PCR; TCRdb lists only in-frame clones, some missing. The sample lists a few hundred thousand clones; 80% to 85% were seen once. Material: PBMCs or T cells enriched from blood (not recorded which). These receptors were obtained from a woman aged 50 to 60 who had recovered from COVID-19.

The rearrangement uses TRBV11-3 and TRBJ1-1; possibly TRBD1 for D (5 bases). V gave up 6 bases and J gave up 1 base, with 15 bases separating them. The CDR3 has 15 amino acids. CDR1 is SGHNT, CDR2 YENEEA, per germline. DNA of the CDR3: TGTGCCAGCAGTCTCGCGGGGGGATCGAACACTGAAGCTTTCTTT. It is translated as CASSLAGGSNTEAFF.

This clone occurred a few times. The chain joins TRBV7-2 to TRBJ1-1; 7 nucleotides match TRBD1. CDR1 is SGHTA, CDR2 FQGNSA, per germline. Trimming cost V 5 bases and J 0 bases; bases outside gene matches: 6. This CDR3 spans 15 amino acids. The CDR3 coding sequence is TGTGCCAGCAGCGCCCAACAGGGGATGAACACTGAAGCTTTCTTT. Translating gives CASSAQQGMNTEAFF.

In its sample, this clone was seen a few times. The chain employs TRBV5-1 and TRBJ2-1; D perhaps matches TRBD1 (6 bases). V lost 4 bases and J 7 bases, leaving 9 bases between the germline ends. From germline, CDR1 is SGHRS and CDR2 YFSETQ. This CDR3 region has 12 residues. The CDR3 coding sequence is TGCGCCAGCAGCGTAAGGGGGAATGAGCAGTTCTTC. It specifies CASSVRGNEQFF.

This chain joins TRBV4-1 and TRBJ1-2; unclear D gene. Germline-derived CDR1 and CDR2 are MGHRA and YSYEKL. This CDR3 has 15 amino acids. With 1 base removed from V and 3 bases from J, the gap between germline ends came to 12 bases. Here the CDR3 DNA reads TGCGCCAGCAGCCAAGTGCGGGGTTCCGACTATGGCTACACCTTC. Translation: CASSQVRGSDYGYTF.

The chain employs TRBV19 and TRBJ1-2; the D gene is possibly TRBD1 (6 bases). Germline lookup yields CDR1 LNHDA and CDR2 SQIVND (reference sequence). V was pared by 8 bases and J by 4 bases, with 23 bases between. The CDR3 covers 16 residues. The CDR3 loop is CASSKPGTRTLYGYTF. In nucleotides, the CDR3 is TGTGCCAGTTCTAAGCCCGGGACAAGGACCCTCTATGGCTACACCTTC.

CDR3 DNA sequence: TGTGCCAGCAGTGAACACAGGGCTGGAAACACCATATATTTT. It translates to CASSEHRAGNTIYF. The chain links TRBV6-1 to TRBJ1-3; weak D call: TRBD1 (6 bases). Trimming left V 2 bases short and J 2 bases short, with 7 bases between. CDR1 and CDR2 from the germline V gene are MNHNS and SASEGT. The CDR3 is 14 residues long.

V usage is TRBV19 and J usage is TRBJ1-2; tentatively, D is TRBD1 (6 bases). The germline V gene encodes CDR1 LNHDA and CDR2 SQIVND (reference sequence). The V and J ends lost 8 bases and 7 bases respectively, with 20 bases between them. The CDR3 is 14 residues long. CDR3 protein: CASRKGVALRGYTF. CDR3 nucleotide sequence: TGTGCCAGTCGTAAGGGGGTGGCCCTTCGTGGCTACACCTTC.

The rearrangement links TRBV7-9 to TRBJ1-5, with D hard to call. The V end was cut by 1 base, the J end by 4 bases, with 5 bases between. Germline CDR1 reads SEHNR; CDR2 reads FQNEAQ (reference sequence). The CDR3 sequence is 13 residues long. This chain's CDR3 is CASSLGVNQPQHF. CDR3 DNA: TGTGCCAGCAGCTTAGGAGTAAATCAGCCCCAGCATTTT.

The V call is TRBV24-1, the J call TRBJ1-3; TRBD1 might be the D (6 bases). The CDR3 runs to 16 residues. CDR1 and CDR2 (germline): KGHDR, SFDVKD. V was pared by 12 bases and J by 0 bases, with 20 bases between. The DNA of the CDR3 is TGTGCCTCCATAAGGGGGAGGGTCAGCTCTGGAAACACCATATATTTT. Amino acids: CASIRGRVSSGNTIYF.